The clone carrying this TCR beta chain was seen a single time. Antigen unknown. The data stem from a study of a mutant IDH1 vaccine in newly diagnosed glioma. The protocol was immunoSEQ multiplex PCR, while the TCRdb copy is restricted to in-frame clones and leaves out a portion. Counted here are about 48,000 clones, under 85% occurring once; the ten biggest clones make up approximately 6.8%. The time point was: week 35, safety follow-up. Mutant IDH1 20-mer peptide, at 300 ug, made up each vaccine dose, with topical imiquimod. Source: PBMCs, taken from a glioma patient whose treatment included an IDH1 peptide vaccine. The sequence was obtained from a man between 35 and 55 years old with glioma.

The DNA of the CDR3 is TGTGCCAGCAGCTTCCGGGACAGGGGCTACGAGCAGTACTTC. Translating gives CASSFRDRGYEQYF. The chain carries TRBV5-4 and TRBJ2-7; TRBD1 aligns across 10 bases. Trimming cost V 2 bases and J 3 bases; bases outside gene matches: 2. The germline gives CDR1 SGHNT, CDR2 YYREEE (reference sequence). The CDR3 covers 14 residues.